The clone carrying this T cell receptor (beta chain) turned up a few times. The CDR3 runs to 18 residues. J was trimmed by 0 bases and V by 4 bases; bases with no gene match: 9. This entry is derived from a study of T-cell reconstitution after alpha-beta-depleted transplantation in children. Construction of the TCRbeta library involved unique molecular identifiers. TCRdb independently ran MiXCR on the PCR reads; one entry per CDR3 protein. The sample consists of 490,000 or so distinct CDR3 sequences, about 10% of them appearing once. The sample here was PBMCs, taken before TCRalphabeta/CD19-depleted stem cell transplant. V and J are TRBV12-3 or TRBV12-4 and TRBJ2-3; the match to TRBD2 covers 11 bases. This receptor was identified in a child under 10 years old with inherited bone marrow failure, due to receive a stem cell transplant. CDR3 coding DNA: TGTGCCAGCAGTTCCCTTCTGACTAGCGGGAAAAGCACAGATACGCAGTATTTT. This sequence encodes CASSSLLTSGKSTDTQYF.